Below are 31 T cell receptor beta chains sequenced from a single sample in a study of T cell responses to AZD1222 COVID-19 vaccine. The method was immunoSEQ multiplex PCR; TCRdb's version includes in-frame clones alone and lacks a portion of them. This table has around 160,000 clones, about 91% appearing once. Material: peripheral blood, obtained on day 0 of AZD1222 vaccination. All receptors come from an adult in good health.

V usage is TRBV19 and J usage is TRBJ2-2; TRBD1 agrees at 9 bases. V gave up 6 bases and J gave up 5 bases; unmatched junction bases: 4. Germline loops: CDR1 LNHDA, CDR2 SQIVND (reference sequence). The CDR3 totals 14 residues. The CDR3 DNA sequence: TGTGCCAGTAGGCGGACAGGGGTGACCGGGGAGCTGTTTTTT. This gives the protein CASRRTGVTGELFF.

V gene TRBV27 combines with J gene TRBJ1-1; no firm D call. From germline, CDR1 is MNHEY and CDR2 SMNVEV (reference sequence). This CDR3 comprises 16 residues. V was clipped by 6 bases and J by 3 bases, with 20 bases between them. The CDR3 is CASSPGAAIRDTEAFF. Here the CDR3 DNA reads TGTGCCAGCAGCCCGGGCGCCGCGATTAGGGACACTGAAGCTTTCTTT.

The chain links TRBV13 to TRBJ1-1; perhaps TRBD1 as D (6 bases). V gave up 5 bases and J gave up 5 bases, with 18 bases separating them. Germline assignment: CDR1 PRHDT and CDR2 FYEKMQ (reference sequence). The CDR3 has 15 residues. The CDR3 reads CASSPRQVGGTEAFF. CDR3 sequence (DNA): TGTGCCAGCAGCCCGAGACAGGTAGGGGGGACTGAAGCTTTCTTT.

This chain's CDR3 is CASSPWADSGNTIYF. The CDR3 DNA is TGCGCCAGCAGCCCCTGGGCTGACTCTGGAAACACCATATATTTT. The chain recombines TRBV5-1 with TRBJ1-3; D gene ambiguous. The germline gives CDR1 SGHRS, CDR2 YFSETQ. The germline V and J ends were trimmed by 4 bases and 0 bases, with 11 bases remaining between them. The CDR3 contains 15 residues.

The CDR3 region is CASSRTGERQYF. Written as DNA, the CDR3 is TGTGCCAGCAGTCGGACAGGGGAGCGGCAGTACTTC. The V call is TRBV9, the J call TRBJ2-7; TRBD1 aligns across 9 bases. The CDR3 contains 12 residues. Germline CDR1 is SGDLS and CDR2 is YYNGEE. The junction had 6 bases not matched to a gene; V was cut back by 5 bases and J by 9 bases.

V gene TRBV24-1 combines with J gene TRBJ2-3; perhaps TRBD1 as D (6 bases). Trimming cost V 3 bases and J 8 bases, with 14 bases left between them. The CDR3 runs to 14 residues. Per germline, CDR1 KGHDR and CDR2 SFDVKD. The CDR3, as DNA: TGTGCCACCAGTGATATTAGGGACACTTTTACGCAGTATTTT. It is translated as CATSDIRDTFTQYF.

Turning to this clone: The identical CDR3 is also encoded by other nucleotide sequences in the sample. This chain uses TRBV7-2 with TRBJ1-2; D is perhaps TRBD1 (6 bases). The germline V and J ends were trimmed by 5 bases and 2 bases, with 9 bases remaining between them. Per the germline V gene, CDR1 is SGHTA and CDR2 is FQGNSA. CDR3 length: 13 amino acids. CDR3 coding DNA: TGTGCCAGCAGCCCCACAGGGAACTATGGCTACACCTTC. It is translated as CASSPTGNYGYTF.

The chain joins TRBV12-3 or TRBV12-4 to TRBJ2-1; tentatively, D is TRBD2 (6 bases). This CDR3 is built from 13 residues. With 8 bases removed from V and 2 bases from J, the gap between germline ends came to 10 bases. CDR3 sequence reads: CASLAGPYNEQFF. The DNA for the CDR3 is TGTGCCAGCCTGGCGGGACCCTACAATGAGCAGTTCTTC.

This clone was counted between two and nine times. The chain employs TRBV19 and TRBJ1-2; D is uncertain. Trimming shortened V by 3 bases and J by 8 bases, and 16 bases separated the two germline ends. From germline, CDR1 is LNHDA and CDR2 SQIVND (reference sequence). CDR3 length: 14 residues. CDR3 in DNA: TGTGCCAGTAGTATTTCCGGCAGGTTCGAGGGCTACACCTTC. Its translation: CASSISGRFEGYTF.

The rearrangement joins TRBV6-5 to TRBJ1-1; no reliable D call. Looked up from germline, CDR1 is MNHEY and CDR2 is SVGAGI. This CDR3 contains 14 residues. V was pared by 0 bases and J by 6 bases, with 11 bases between. DNA of the CDR3: TGTGCCAGCAGTTACTCGCTGAAGATAGCTGAAGCTTTCTTT. Translation: CASSYSLKIAEAFF.

The chain links TRBV25-1 to TRBJ2-1; 10 nucleotides align to TRBD1. Germline CDR1 MGHDK, CDR2 SYGVNS. V lost 5 bases and J lost 13; bases outside the gene matches: 11. The CDR3 has 14 amino acids. CDR3 nucleotide sequence: TGTGCCAGCAGTCCTACGACAGGGGGCCGCATCCAGTTCTTC. This gives the protein CASSPTTGGRIQFF.

A word on this clone: Within the sample, other DNA sequences also encode this same CDR3. The chain employs TRBV18 and TRBJ1-1; no firm D call. Germline lookup yields CDR1 KGHSH and CDR2 LQKENI. Deletions cut 3 bases from V and 1 base from J, with 6 bases between. The CDR3 is 13 residues long. CDR3 in DNA: TGTGCCAGCTCACCTGGAGGGAACACTGAAGCTTTCTTT. This encodes CASSPGGNTEAFF. The whole variable domain, filled in from reference TRBV18 and TRBJ1-1, reads NAGVMQNPRHLVRRRGQEARLRCSPMKGHSHVYWYRQLPEEGLKFMVYLQKENIIDESGMPKERFSAEFPKEGPSILRIQQVVRGDSAAYFCASSPGGNTEAFFGQGTRLTVV.

This clone was observed a single time. The gene calls are TRBV14 and TRBJ2-1, with D perhaps assigned TRBD1 or TRBD2 (5 bases each). Germline CDR1 reads SGHDN; CDR2 reads FVKESK. Trimming took 4 bases from V and 7 from J, leaving 23 bases between them. The CDR3 totals 17 residues. CDR3 bases: TGTGCCAGCAGCCGGCTAAGTGGAGTGGGGCGAGGGAATGAGCAGTTCTTC. Residues: CASSRLSGVGRGNEQFF. The whole variable domain, filled in from reference TRBV14 and TRBJ2-1, reads EAGVTQFPSHSVIEKGQTVTLRCDPISGHDNLYWYRRVMGKEIKFLLHFVKESKQDESGMPNNRFLAERTGGTYSTLKVQPAELEDSGVYFCASSRLSGVGRGNEQFFGPGTRLTVL.

The chain is built from TRBV5-1 and TRBJ2-5; 7 nucleotides agree with TRBD2. This CDR3 is 15 amino acids long. Germline V lookup: CDR1 SGHRS, CDR2 YFSETQ. V dropped 4 bases and J dropped 0; count of bases not matched to a gene: 6. CDR3 in DNA: TGCGCCAGCAGCCCGGGAGGTAGCTACCAAGAGACCCAGTACTTC. Protein sequence: CASSPGGSYQETQYF.

The chain is built from TRBV7-9 and TRBJ1-4, with 7 bases matching TRBD1. Germline V gene data show CDR1 as SEHNR and CDR2 as FQNEAQ (reference sequence). J gave up 6 bases and V 4 bases, and 8 bases lay outside the gene matches. This CDR3 comprises 15 residues. The CDR3 DNA reads TGTGCCAGCAGCTCAACTTTCGGGACAGATGAAAAACTGTTTTTT. It is translated as CASSSTFGTDEKLFF.

This chain joins TRBV27 and TRBJ2-5; D uncertain. Trimming removed 3 bases from V and 5 bases from J, with 16 bases in between. Germline lookup yields CDR1 MNHEY and CDR2 SMNVEV (reference sequence). The CDR3 runs to 15 residues. CDR3 nucleotides: TGTGCCAGCAGTTTGCGAAGGGCCCTCCCCGAGACCCAGTACTTC. Its protein product is CASSLRRALPETQYF.

The chain is built from TRBV25-1 and TRBJ1-4; no clear D gene. The CDR3 has 14 amino acids. Germline CDR1 and CDR2: MGHDK and SYGVNS. V lost 4 bases to trimming and J lost 3 bases, with 9 bases between them. The CDR3 loop reads CASSGGLANEKLFF. The CDR3 region has the DNA TGTGCCAGCAGTGGCGGTTTAGCTAATGAAAAACTGTTTTTT.

In DNA form, the CDR3 reads TGTGCCAGCAGTTACTCGGGGACGACTGAAGCTTTCTTT. The encoded protein is CASSYSGTTEAFF. J is TRBJ1-1 and V is TRBV6-5, with a possible D match to TRBD1 (5 bases). Germline CDR1 MNHEY, CDR2 SVGAGI. V lost 0 bases to trimming and J lost 5 bases, with 7 bases between them. The CDR3 length is 13 residues.

The chain carries TRBV19 and TRBJ2-5; 8 bases line up with TRBD1. V dropped 5 bases and J dropped 5; count of bases not matched to a gene: 4. Germline CDR1 is LNHDA and CDR2 is SQIVND (reference sequence). This CDR3 spans 13 amino acids. The CDR3 spells CASSLDRVETQYF. The CDR3 DNA reads as TGTGCCAGTAGTCTGGACAGGGTTGAGACCCAGTACTTC.

This clone showed up just once. The chain uses TRBV24-1 and TRBJ2-5; perhaps TRBD1 as D (6 bases). V was trimmed by 4 bases and J by 5 bases, leaving 16 bases between them. The CDR3 has 15 amino acids. Germline-derived CDR1 and CDR2 are KGHDR and SFDVKD. The CDR3 reads CATSDPKGQRETQYF. The CDR3 DNA sequence: TGTGCCACCAGTGACCCCAAGGGACAACGGGAGACCCAGTACTTC.

J is TRBJ1-6 and V is TRBV4-2, with TRBD1 matching over 9 bases. The V and J ends lost 0 bases and 7 bases, in that order; junction bases with no gene match: 4. CDR3 length: 16 residues. Germline loops: CDR1 LGHNA, CDR2 YNFKEQ. The CDR3 loop is CASSQDEDRGNSPLHF. CDR3 sequence (DNA): TGTGCCAGCAGCCAAGACGAGGACAGGGGCAATTCACCCCTCCACTTT.

The chain links TRBV11-3 to TRBJ2-1; no clear D. Trimming pared 5 bases from V and 2 bases from J, leaving 10 bases between. The CDR3 runs to 14 residues. Germline V gives CDR1 SGHNT, CDR2 YENEEA. For the CDR3, the DNA is TGTGCCAGCAGCCCGCCAGGTACCTACAATGAGCAGTTCTTC. Translating it yields CASSPPGTYNEQFF.

V is TRBV30 and J is TRBJ1-3; D is ambiguous. Germline V gene sequence: CDR1 GTSNPN, CDR2 SVGIG (reference sequence). The CDR3 has 13 residues. CDR3 DNA: TGTGTTCTAATACGGCTGACTCGAAACACCATATATTTT. Translating gives CVLIRLTRNTIYF.

The gene calls are TRBV12-3 or TRBV12-4 and TRBJ1-5, with no clear D. The ends were cut back, 8 bases at V and 9 bases at J, with 11 bases in the middle. The CDR3 has 11 residues. CDR3 sequence reads: CASLGSGPQHF. The DNA for the CDR3 is TGTGCCAGCCTGGGAAGTGGGCCCCAGCATTTT.

The sample holds one count of this clone. The chain recombines TRBV27 with TRBJ2-7, with TRBD1 matching 10 bases. J gave up 5 bases and V 6 bases, and 16 bases lay outside the gene matches. The CDR3 spans 17 residues. Per the germline V gene, CDR1 is MNHEY and CDR2 is SMNVEV (reference sequence). CDR3 bases: TGTGCCAGCAGCCCCGGGACAGGGGAACCTTCTAAGGACGAGCAGTACTTC. This gives the protein CASSPGTGEPSKDEQYF.

CDR3 loop: CASSLELSTTNEKLFF. CDR3 bases: TGTGCCAGCAGCTTGGAGCTCTCCACAACTAATGAAAAACTGTTTTTT. The chain has TRBV5-4 and TRBJ1-4; no firm D call. The CDR3 totals 16 residues. V lost 0 bases and J lost 0, with 9 bases in between. Germline CDR1 is SGHNT and CDR2 is YYREEE (reference sequence). Filled out from reference TRBV5-4 and TRBJ1-4, the complete variable domain reads ETGVTQSPTHLIKTRGQQVTLRCSSQSGHNTVSWYQQALGQGPQFIFQYYREEENGRGNFPPRFSGLQFPNYSSELNVNALELDDSALYLCASSLELSTTNEKLFFGSGTQLSVL.

The V call is TRBV5-6, the J call TRBJ1-6; D is unclear. The ends were cut back, 0 bases at V and 7 bases at J, with 5 bases in the middle. The CDR3 is 13 amino acids. Germline values: CDR1 SGHDT, CDR2 YYEEEE. The CDR3, as DNA: TGTGCCAGCAGCTTGGCTAGGAATTCACCCCTCCACTTT. Translation: CASSLARNSPLHF.

Only a few counts were recorded for this clone. The DNA of the CDR3 is TGTGCCAGCAGGGTCAGGGGTGACACTGAAGCTTTCTTT. Translating it yields CASRVRGDTEAFF. The chain recombines TRBV6-5 with TRBJ1-1, with a tentative D call TRBD1 (6 bases). The CDR3 sequence is 13 residues long. V was cut by 6 bases and J by 3 bases, with 11 bases left in between. Per germline, CDR1 MNHEY and CDR2 SVGAGI.

The genes are TRBV9 and TRBJ1-1; D perhaps matches TRBD1 (5 bases). CDR1 is SGDLS, CDR2 YYNGEE, per germline. V was shortened by 0 bases and J by 3 bases, with 15 bases between the two germline ends. The CDR3 length is 16 residues. The CDR3 DNA sequence: TGTGCCAGCAGCGTAGGGGGCAATCGTTTGGACACTGAAGCTTTCTTT. The encoded protein is CASSVGGNRLDTEAFF.

This clone was counted between two and nine times. V is TRBV7-2 and J is TRBJ2-7; TRBD2 agrees at 12 bases. CDR3 length equals 18 residues. Germline V gene sequence: CDR1 SGHTA, CDR2 FQGNSA. With 5 bases clipped from V and 0 bases from J, the junction kept 11 bases outside the gene matches. The CDR3 sequence is CASSIMTSGSRSSYEQYF. CDR3 DNA: TGTGCCAGCAGCATAATGACTAGCGGGAGTAGGAGCTCCTACGAGCAGTACTTC. Based on the CDR3 plus reference TRBV7-2 and TRBJ2-7, the full variable domain is GAGVSQSPSNKVTEKGKDVELRCDPISGHTALYWYRQSLGQGLEFLIYFQGNSAPDKSGLPSDRFSAERTGGSVSTLTIQRTQQEDSAVYLCASSIMTSGSRSSYEQYFGPGTRLTVT.

DNA for the CDR3: TGTGCCAGCAGTGAAAAGGGTTTGGACTACGAGCAGTACTTC. Protein sequence: CASSEKGLDYEQYF. This rearrangement joins TRBV2 to TRBJ2-7; D unresolved. Per the germline V gene, CDR1 is SNHLY and CDR2 is FYNNEI. V was cut by 2 bases and J by 3 bases, with 11 bases left in between. CDR3 length: 14 residues.